A single sample gave rise to the 22 T cell receptor beta chains below, sequenced in a study of blood T cells in healthy people across ages. Then a second PCR, running about 6 to 12 cycles, was carried out with a sample-barcoded 5' primer and a J-beta primer mix. MiXCR, run by TCRdb on the 5' RACE reads, gives a single entry per CDR3 protein. The table includes over 1,500,000 distinct CDR3 sequences, 40% to 55% detected once. Sequencing input: blood. These receptors were collected from a woman between 35 and 50 years old in good health.

The chain carries TRBV2 and TRBJ2-5; the match to TRBD1 covers 9 bases. Germline lookup yields CDR1 SNHLY and CDR2 FYNNEI. V shed 8 bases, J shed 7 bases, and the junction held 8 bases outside the gene matches. The CDR3 has 13 amino acids. The CDR3, as DNA: TGTGCCAGCTTCACAGGGGGCGGGGGGACCCAGTACTTC. Translating gives CASFTGGGGTQYF.

This clonotype was detected a few times. This rearrangement joins TRBV20-1 to TRBJ2-1; D might be TRBD2 (5 bases). The ends were cut back, 4 bases at V and 7 bases at J, with 26 bases in the middle. CDR3 size: 17 residues. The germline V gene has CDR1 DFQATT and CDR2 SNEGSKA (reference sequence). CDR3 protein: CSAIILRGPNGVNEQFF. CDR3 sequence (DNA): TGCAGTGCTATTATCCTCAGAGGACCCAACGGGGTAAATGAGCAGTTCTTC.

This chain connects TRBV20-1 to TRBJ2-5, with 11 bases lining up with TRBD2. CDR1 is DFQATT, CDR2 SNEGSKA, per germline (reference sequence). This CDR3 is 16 amino acids long. Germline trimming cut 5 bases from V and 3 bases from J; bases unmatched to any gene: 11. This chain's CDR3 is CSAPTLAGGPKETQYF. The CDR3 DNA reads TGCAGTGCTCCCACCTTAGCGGGGGGGCCTAAAGAGACCCAGTACTTC.

This clonotype was seen repeatedly, ten times or more. The gene calls are TRBV6-2 or TRBV6-3 and TRBJ2-1; D perhaps matches TRBD2 (6 bases). V was cut by 6 bases and J by 7 bases, with 10 bases left in between. This CDR3 region has 12 residues. From germline, CDR1 is MNHEY and CDR2 SVGEGT. In DNA form, the CDR3 reads TGTGCCAGCAGCCGACTAGGGAATGAGCAGTTCTTC. Translated, it gives CASSRLGNEQFF.

The genes are TRBV6-1 and TRBJ2-6; weak D call: TRBD2 (6 bases). CDR1 is MNHNS and CDR2 is SASEGT in the germline V gene. CDR3 length: 20 residues. Between the trimmed V and J ends, which lost 5 bases and 0 bases, there was a span of 23 bases. CDR3 sequence: CASSTFRGTLTSSGANVLTF. The DNA of the CDR3 is TGTGCCAGCAGTACGTTCCGGGGGACCCTCACCTCCTCTGGGGCCAACGTCCTGACTTTC.

As for this clonotype: Germline is not matched at one junction end, which may reflect a read error. The V gene is TRBV6-2 or TRBV6-3, the J gene TRBJ2-5; either TRBD1 or TRBD2 may supply D (5 bases each). CDR3 size: 17 residues. The germline CDR1 and CDR2 sequences are MNHEY and SVGEGT. The CDR3 is CASSYSRDGKAQETQYF. The CDR3 region has the DNA TGTGCCAGCAGTTACTCGAGGGACGGAAAAGCCCAAGAGACCCAGTACTTT.

The CDR3 spells CASSSGGGGDEQFF. CDR3 nucleotides: TGCGCCAGCAGCTCCGGGGGAGGGGGCGATGAGCAGTTCTTC. The rearrangement joins TRBV5-1 to TRBJ2-1, with D perhaps assigned TRBD1 or TRBD2 (7 bases each). The CDR3 totals 14 residues. Trimming took off 3 bases at V and 8 bases at J, with 15 bases between the two ends. Germline CDR1 SGHRS, CDR2 YFSETQ. Drawing the rest from reference TRBV5-1 and TRBJ2-1, the complete variable domain is KAGVTQTPRYLIKTRGQQVTLSCSPISGHRSVSWYQQTPGQGLQFLFEYFSETQRNKGNFPGRFSGRQFSNSRSEMNVSTLELGDSALYLCASSSGGGGDEQFFGPGTRLTVL.

V usage is TRBV4-2 and J usage is TRBJ1-2, with 7 bases matching TRBD1. The CDR3 sequence is 14 residues long. Unmatched junction bases numbered 8, after V lost 4 bases and J lost 6 bases. The germline CDR1 and CDR2 sequences are LGHNA and YNFKEQ. CDR3 amino acids: CASSLSFDRDGYTF. CDR3 DNA sequence: TGTGCCAGCAGCCTTTCCTTCGACAGGGATGGCTACACCTTC.

This clonotype was picked up a small number of times. This chain joins TRBV29-1 and TRBJ2-1; 10 bases map to TRBD2. Germline values: CDR1 SQVTM, CDR2 ANQGSEA. CDR3 length equals 14 residues. V gave up 6 bases and J gave up 7 bases; unmatched junction bases: 9. The CDR3 loop reads CSVGLAGGSNEQFF. The CDR3 region has the DNA TGCAGCGTGGGATTAGCGGGGGGTAGTAATGAGCAGTTCTTC.

V usage is TRBV6-1 and J usage is TRBJ1-2; maybe TRBD1 (6 bases). The CDR3 is made up of 16 amino acids. Trimming removed 2 bases at V and 7 bases at J, with 20 bases between. The germline gives CDR1 MNHNS, CDR2 SASEGT. The chain's CDR3 is CASSEFGTLTEGGYTF. The CDR3 DNA reads as TGTGCCAGCAGTGAATTCGGGACACTAACTGAGGGTGGCTACACCTTC.

This chain connects TRBV7-2 to TRBJ1-2, with TRBD1 matching 9 bases. Trimming at V came to 5 bases and at J to 8 bases, leaving 21 bases not matched to a gene. Germline assignment: CDR1 SGHTA and CDR2 FQGNSA. CDR3 size: 18 residues. As DNA, the CDR3 is TGTGCCAGCAGCCCTCGGGACAGGGCGCGCCTAGTTGCTAACGGCTACACCTTC. This gives the protein CASSPRDRARLVANGYTF.

This clonotype appeared a few times. The chain carries TRBV9 and TRBJ1-2; no clear D. CDR3 length: 17 amino acids. The germline V gene encodes CDR1 SGDLS and CDR2 YYNGEE. Trimming cost V 0 bases and J 0 bases, with 15 bases left between them. The CDR3 nucleotides read TGTGCCAGCAGCGTAGGCGGACGCCCGATTCCTAACTATGGCTACACCTTC. Translated: CASSVGGRPIPNYGYTF.

V and J are TRBV28 and TRBJ1-2, with a weak D call TRBD1 (6 bases). V was trimmed by 6 bases and J by 7 bases, leaving 12 bases between them. Germline V lookup: CDR1 MDHEN, CDR2 SYDVKM. The CDR3 sequence is 12 residues long. CDR3 DNA: TGTGCCAGCAGACAGGGTCCGGGTGGCTACACCTTC. Amino acid sequence: CASRQGPGGYTF.

This clonotype was observed a handful of times. The rearrangement uses TRBV6-5 and TRBJ2-5; tentatively, D is TRBD1 or TRBD2 (6 bases each). The CDR3 covers 14 residues. Germline CDR1 MNHEY, CDR2 SVGAGI. The ends were cut back, 2 bases at V and 5 bases at J, with 12 bases in the middle. The DNA for the CDR3 is TGTGCCAGCAGTTACACACAGGGACTGGAGACCCAGTACTTC. As protein: CASSYTQGLETQYF.

The chain uses TRBV6-5 and TRBJ2-1, with a weak D call TRBD1 (5 bases). The CDR3 contains 15 residues. With 5 bases removed from V and 0 bases from J, the gap between germline ends came to 11 bases. Per the germline V gene, CDR1 is MNHEY and CDR2 is SVGAGI. CDR3 sequence reads: CASSPTANSYNEQFF. The CDR3 DNA reads TGTGCCAGCAGTCCGACAGCAAACTCCTACAATGAGCAGTTCTTC.

The J gene is TRBJ2-7, the V gene TRBV6-2 or TRBV6-3; D might be TRBD1 or TRBD2, each matching 5 bases. The germline gives CDR1 MNHEY, CDR2 SVGEGT. This CDR3 is built from 14 residues. The ends were cut back, 6 bases at V and 10 bases at J, with 22 bases in the middle. CDR3: CASSRDGLSRGQYF. The CDR3 coding sequence is TGTGCCAGCAGCCGTGACGGACTCTCGAGGGGCCAGTACTTC.

This clonotype has more than one count but fewer than ten. The gene calls are TRBV28 and TRBJ2-6; TRBD1 might be the D (6 bases). The germline CDR1 and CDR2 sequences are MDHEN and SYDVKM. V gave up 5 bases and J gave up 0 bases, with 14 bases separating them. The CDR3 totals 17 residues. The CDR3 DNA follows: TGTGCCAGCAGTCAGGCAGGGACACCCTCTGGGGCCAACGTCCTGACTTTC. Translated: CASSQAGTPSGANVLTF. The variable domain in full, with the rest retrieved from reference TRBV28 and TRBJ2-6, is DVKVTQSSRYLVKRTGEKVFLECVQDMDHENMFWYRQDPGLGLRLIYFSYDVKMKEKGDIPEGYSVSREKKERFSLILESASTNQTSMYLCASSQAGTPSGANVLTFGAGSRLTVL.

The V call is TRBV19, the J call TRBJ2-5; TRBD2 agrees at 7 bases. The CDR3 runs to 16 residues. After removal of 5 bases from V and 5 bases from J, the junction contained 14 bases not matched to a gene. The germline V gene has CDR1 LNHDA and CDR2 SQIVND (reference sequence). The CDR3 reads CASSPLPGLQLETQYF. The CDR3 nucleotides are TGTGCCAGTAGTCCTCTTCCGGGACTACAATTGGAGACCCAGTACTTC. Full variable domain (rest looked up from reference TRBV19 and TRBJ2-5): DGGITQSPKYLFRKEGQNVTLSCEQNLNHDAMYWYRQDPGQGLRLIYYSQIVNDFQKGDIAEGYSVSREKKESFPLTVTSAQKNPTAFYLCASSPLPGLQLETQYFGPGTRLLVL.

This rearrangement joins TRBV20-1 to TRBJ1-6; D is uncertain. The CDR3 contains 15 residues. V dropped 2 bases and J dropped 8 bases, with 16 bases sitting between them. CDR1 is DFQATT, CDR2 SNEGSKA, per germline (reference sequence). CDR3 amino acids: CSARRTGSLDSPLHF. The CDR3 DNA reads as TGCAGTGCTAGAAGGACGGGCTCTCTCGATTCACCCCTCCACTTT.

The rearrangement joins TRBV4-2 to TRBJ1-2; D is ambiguous. The CDR3 contains 15 residues. V lost 0 bases, J lost 3 bases, and 11 bases lay in between. Per germline, CDR1 LGHNA and CDR2 YNFKEQ. The CDR3 sequence is CASSQDIGSYYGYTF. CDR3 bases: TGTGCCAGCAGCCAAGATATCGGCAGCTACTATGGCTACACCTTC.

The J gene is TRBJ2-5, the V gene TRBV12-3 or TRBV12-4; 15 bases are shared with TRBD2. This CDR3 is built from 19 residues. V shed 7 bases and J 2 bases; nucleotides not matched to a gene: 14. The CDR3 DNA follows: TGTGCCAGCATCCTCTCCCGCCGGGGACTAGCGGGGGGACAAGAGACCCAGTACTTC. Encoded protein: CASILSRRGLAGGQETQYF.

The chain employs TRBV28 and TRBJ2-7; a weak D match, TRBD2 (6 bases). The CDR3 consists of 15 residues. In germline, CDR1 is MDHEN, CDR2 SYDVKM. V was cut by 3 bases and J by 0 bases, with 12 bases left in between. DNA of the CDR3: TGTGCCAGCAGTTTCGGGGGATCTAGCTCCTACGAGCAGTACTTC. Protein: CASSFGGSSSYEQYF. The variable domain in full, completed from reference TRBV28 and TRBJ2-7, reads DVKVTQSSRYLVKRTGEKVFLECVQDMDHENMFWYRQDPGLGLRLIYFSYDVKMKEKGDIPEGYSVSREKKERFSLILESASTNQTSMYLCASSFGGSSSYEQYFGPGTRLTVT.